This T cell receptor beta chain was obtained from a study of cytomegalovirus exposure and HLA in healthy donors. PCR employed 60 Vbeta and 13 Jbeta primers. Measured with immunoSEQ multiplex PCR; TCRdb has only the in-frame clones, and not every one. The table includes 85,000 to 130,000 clones, 65% to 90% detected once. Per the germline V gene, CDR1 is MGHDK and CDR2 is SYGVNS. Trimming removed 3 bases at V and 2 bases at J, with 19 bases between. The CDR3 extends over 17 amino acids. This sequence originates from a woman aged 18-30 years in good health and CMV-seronegative. Sequences were obtained from PBMCs. The chain combines TRBV25-1 with TRBJ1-1, with D unresolved. CDR3 sequence reads: CASSDHIGGSLNTEAFF. The CDR3 DNA reads as TGTGCCAGCAGTGATCATATTGGCGGCTCCCTAAACACTGAAGCTTTCTTT.